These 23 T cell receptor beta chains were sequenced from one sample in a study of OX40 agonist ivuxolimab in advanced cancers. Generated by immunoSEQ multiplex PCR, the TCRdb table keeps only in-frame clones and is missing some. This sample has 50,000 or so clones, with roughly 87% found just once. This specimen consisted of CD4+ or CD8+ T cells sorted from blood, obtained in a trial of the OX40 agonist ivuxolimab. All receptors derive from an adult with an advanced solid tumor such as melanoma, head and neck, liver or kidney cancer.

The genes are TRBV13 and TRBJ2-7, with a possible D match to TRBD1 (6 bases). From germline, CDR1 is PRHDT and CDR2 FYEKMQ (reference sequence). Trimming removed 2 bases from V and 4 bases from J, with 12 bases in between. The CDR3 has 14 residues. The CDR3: CASSLRGSRYEQYF. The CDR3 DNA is TGTGCCAGCAGCTTAAGGGGGTCGCGGTACGAGCAGTACTTC.

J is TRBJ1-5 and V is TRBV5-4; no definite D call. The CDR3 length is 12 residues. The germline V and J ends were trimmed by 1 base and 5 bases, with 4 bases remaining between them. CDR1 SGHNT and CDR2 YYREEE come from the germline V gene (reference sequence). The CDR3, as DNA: TGTGCCAGCAGCTTGCCCGATCAGCCCCAGCATTTT. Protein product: CASSLPDQPQHF. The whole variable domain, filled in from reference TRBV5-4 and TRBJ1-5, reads ETGVTQSPTHLIKTRGQQVTLRCSSQSGHNTVSWYQQALGQGPQFIFQYYREEENGRGNFPPRFSGLQFPNYSSELNVNALELDDSALYLCASSLPDQPQHFGDGTRLSIL.

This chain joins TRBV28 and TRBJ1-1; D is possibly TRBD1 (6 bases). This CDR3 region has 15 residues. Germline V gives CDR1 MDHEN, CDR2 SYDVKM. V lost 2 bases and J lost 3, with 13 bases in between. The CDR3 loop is CASSLGGLAYTEAFF. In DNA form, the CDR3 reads TGTGCCAGCAGTTTAGGGGGCTTGGCGTACACTGAAGCTTTCTTT.

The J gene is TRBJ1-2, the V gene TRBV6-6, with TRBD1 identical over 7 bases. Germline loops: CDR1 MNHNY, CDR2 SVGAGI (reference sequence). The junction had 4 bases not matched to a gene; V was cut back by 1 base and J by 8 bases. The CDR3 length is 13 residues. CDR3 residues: CASSYFTGEGYTF. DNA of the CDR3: TGTGCCAGCAGTTACTTTACAGGGGAGGGCTACACCTTC.

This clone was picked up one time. This CDR3 reads CASRRGTVSQETQYF. The CDR3 coding sequence is TGTGCCAGCAGGAGGGGGACAGTATCCCAAGAGACCCAGTACTTC. J is TRBJ2-5 and V is TRBV6-1, with 7 bases matching TRBD1. V gave up 6 bases and J gave up 1 base; unmatched junction bases: 8. This CDR3 contains 15 residues. Germline CDR1 reads MNHNS; CDR2 reads SASEGT.

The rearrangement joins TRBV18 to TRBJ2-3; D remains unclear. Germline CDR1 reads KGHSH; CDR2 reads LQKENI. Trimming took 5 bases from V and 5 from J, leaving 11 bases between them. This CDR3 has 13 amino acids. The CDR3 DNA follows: TGTGCCAGCTCAACCGACCCAATAGATACGCAGTATTTT. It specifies CASSTDPIDTQYF.

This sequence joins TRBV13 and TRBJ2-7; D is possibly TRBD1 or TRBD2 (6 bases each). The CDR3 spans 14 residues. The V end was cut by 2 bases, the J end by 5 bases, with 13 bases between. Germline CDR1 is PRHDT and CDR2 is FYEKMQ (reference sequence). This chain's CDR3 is CASSLQQGGDEQYF. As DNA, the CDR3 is TGTGCCAGCAGCTTACAACAGGGAGGCGACGAGCAGTACTTC.

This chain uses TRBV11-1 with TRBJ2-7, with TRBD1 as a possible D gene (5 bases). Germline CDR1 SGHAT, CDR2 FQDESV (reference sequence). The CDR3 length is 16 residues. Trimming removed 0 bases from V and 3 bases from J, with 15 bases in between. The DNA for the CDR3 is TGTGCCAGCAGCTTAGCGGGGCACCCTGCAAACTACGAGCAGTACTTC. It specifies CASSLAGHPANYEQYF.

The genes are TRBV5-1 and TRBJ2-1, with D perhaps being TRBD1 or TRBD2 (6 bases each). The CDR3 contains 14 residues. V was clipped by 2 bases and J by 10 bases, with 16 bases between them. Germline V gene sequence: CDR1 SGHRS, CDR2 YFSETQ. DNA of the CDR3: TGCGCCAGCAGCTTTTCTGGGGGGCTAGGGGAGCAGTTCTTC. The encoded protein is CASSFSGGLGEQFF.

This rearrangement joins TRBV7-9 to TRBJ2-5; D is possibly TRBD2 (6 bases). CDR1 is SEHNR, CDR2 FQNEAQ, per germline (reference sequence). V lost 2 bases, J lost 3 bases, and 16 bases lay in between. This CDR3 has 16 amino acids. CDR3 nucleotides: TGTGCCAGCAGCTTAAGCCGGGGGTATGATAAAGAGACCCAGTACTTC. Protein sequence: CASSLSRGYDKETQYF.

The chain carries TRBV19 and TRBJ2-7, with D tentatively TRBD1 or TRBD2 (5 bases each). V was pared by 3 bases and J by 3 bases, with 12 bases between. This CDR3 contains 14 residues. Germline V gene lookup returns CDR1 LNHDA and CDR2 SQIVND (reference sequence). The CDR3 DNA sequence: TGTGCCAGTAGTATGGGGACGGAATACTACGAGCAGTACTTC. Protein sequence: CASSMGTEYYEQYF.

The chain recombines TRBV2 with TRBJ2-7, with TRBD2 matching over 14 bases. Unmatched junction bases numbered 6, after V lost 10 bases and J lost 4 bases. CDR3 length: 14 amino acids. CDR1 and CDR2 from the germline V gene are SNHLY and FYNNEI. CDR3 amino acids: CATSGLAGGYEQYF. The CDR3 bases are TGTGCCACCTCCGGACTAGCGGGAGGTTACGAGCAGTACTTC.

The CDR3 DNA follows: TGTGCCAGCTCACCTACAGGGGGAGGCTATGGCTACACCTTC. This gives the protein CASSPTGGGYGYTF. The chain is built from TRBV18 and TRBJ1-2, with 8 bases matching TRBD1. V lost 3 bases and J lost 4; bases outside the gene matches: 4. Germline CDR1 KGHSH, CDR2 LQKENI. The CDR3 runs to 14 residues.

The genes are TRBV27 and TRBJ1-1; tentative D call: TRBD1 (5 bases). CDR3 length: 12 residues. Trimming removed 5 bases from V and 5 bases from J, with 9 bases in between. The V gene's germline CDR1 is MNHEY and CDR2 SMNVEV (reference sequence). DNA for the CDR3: TGTGCCAGCAGTAGAGACAGTACTGAAGCTTTCTTT. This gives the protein CASSRDSTEAFF.

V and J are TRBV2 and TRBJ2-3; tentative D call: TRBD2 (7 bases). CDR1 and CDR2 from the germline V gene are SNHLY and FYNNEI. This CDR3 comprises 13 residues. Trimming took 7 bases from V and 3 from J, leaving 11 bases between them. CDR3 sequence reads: CASTGGRTDTQYF. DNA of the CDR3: TGTGCCAGCACCGGGGGGCGAACAGATACGCAGTATTTT.

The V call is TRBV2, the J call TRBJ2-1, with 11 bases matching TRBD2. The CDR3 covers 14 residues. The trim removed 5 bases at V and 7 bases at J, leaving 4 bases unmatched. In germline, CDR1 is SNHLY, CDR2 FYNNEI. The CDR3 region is CASSRLAGRNEQFF. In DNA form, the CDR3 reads TGTGCCAGCAGTAGACTAGCGGGAAGGAATGAGCAGTTCTTC.

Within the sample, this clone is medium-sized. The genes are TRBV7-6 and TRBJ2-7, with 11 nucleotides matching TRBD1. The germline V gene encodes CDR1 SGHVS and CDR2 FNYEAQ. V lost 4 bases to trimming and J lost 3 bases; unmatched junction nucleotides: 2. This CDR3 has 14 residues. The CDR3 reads CASSWTGGSYEQYF. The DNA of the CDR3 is TGTGCCAGCAGCTGGACAGGGGGCAGCTACGAGCAGTACTTC. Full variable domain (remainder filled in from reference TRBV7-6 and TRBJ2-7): GAGVSQSPRYKVTKRGQDVALRCDPISGHVSLYWYRQALGQGPEFLTYFNYEAQQDKSGLPNDRFSAERPEGSISTLTIQRTEQRDSAMYRCASSWTGGSYEQYFGPGTRLTVT.

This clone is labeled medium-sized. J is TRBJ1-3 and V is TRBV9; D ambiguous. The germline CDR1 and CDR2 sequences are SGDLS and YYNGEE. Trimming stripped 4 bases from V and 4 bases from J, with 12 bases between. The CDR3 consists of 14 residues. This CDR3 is CASSYGVGGNTIYF. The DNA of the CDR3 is TGTGCCAGCAGCTACGGGGTGGGCGGAAACACCATATATTTT.

Here the CDR3 reads CATSGGPLGDEQYF. CDR3 DNA: TGTGCCACCTCCGGCGGGCCTCTTGGAGACGAGCAGTACTTC. The chain has TRBV18 and TRBJ2-7; D might be TRBD2 (5 bases). This CDR3 is 14 amino acids long. Per the germline V gene, CDR1 is KGHSH and CDR2 is LQKENI. The germline V and J ends were trimmed by 10 bases and 5 bases, with 21 bases remaining between them.

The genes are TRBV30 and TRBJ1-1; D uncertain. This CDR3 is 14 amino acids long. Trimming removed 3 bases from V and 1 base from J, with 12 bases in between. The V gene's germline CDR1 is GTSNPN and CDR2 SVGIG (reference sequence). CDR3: CAWRAPGRNTEAFF. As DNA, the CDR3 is TGTGCCTGGAGGGCTCCAGGCAGGAACACTGAAGCTTTCTTT.

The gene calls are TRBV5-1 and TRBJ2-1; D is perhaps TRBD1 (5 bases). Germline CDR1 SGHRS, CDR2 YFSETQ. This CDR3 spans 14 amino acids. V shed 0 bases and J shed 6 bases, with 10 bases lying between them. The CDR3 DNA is TGCGCCAGCAGCTTGGTGACAGACCGCAATGAGCAGTTCTTC. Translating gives CASSLVTDRNEQFF.

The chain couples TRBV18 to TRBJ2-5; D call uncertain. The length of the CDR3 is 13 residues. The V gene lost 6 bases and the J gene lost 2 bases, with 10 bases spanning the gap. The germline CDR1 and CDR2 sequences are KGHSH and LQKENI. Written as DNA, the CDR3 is TGTGCCAGCTCTCGAAGCAGGCAAGAGACCCAGTACTTC. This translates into CASSRSRQETQYF.

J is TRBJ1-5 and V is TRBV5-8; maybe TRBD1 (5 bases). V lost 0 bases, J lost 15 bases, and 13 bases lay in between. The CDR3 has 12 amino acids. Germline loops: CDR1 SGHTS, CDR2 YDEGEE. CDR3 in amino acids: CASSLGRGRGHF. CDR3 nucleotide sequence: TGTGCCAGCAGCTTGGGGAGGGGCAGAGGGCATTTT. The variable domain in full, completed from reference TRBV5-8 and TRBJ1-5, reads EAGVTQSPTHLIKTRGQQATLRCSPISGHTSVYWYQQALGLGLQFLLWYDEGEERNRGNFPPRFSGRQFPNYSSELNVNALELEDSALYLCASSLGRGRGHFGDGTRLSIL.